This T cell receptor beta chain was identified in a study of blood T cell repertoires in COVID-19 (TCRdb year 2020). For the wider study: The collaborator samples originated in the United States, Italy and Spain and spanned the acute and convalescent phases of COVID-19. The prospective study material was composed of cDNA or gDNA derived from T cells, B-cell-depleted T cells, or PBMCs. Subjects who had been exposed to COVID-19, were actively infected with it, or had recovered from it provided the deeply sampled blood TCRbeta repertoires that made up the dataset. A freely available public database, intended as a resource for researchers studying the immune response to SARS-CoV-2, is where the repertoires were released. Samples came from the ongoing ImmuneRACE study (first 160 participants) plus 1,254 subjects from 6 global collaborators. The sample metadata nearly always contained a de-identified subject ID, COVID-19 status, age in years and sex. HLA class I and class II types, where available, came from metadata supplied by the sample provider rather than from assay-based typing. Results the study describes overall, beyond this receptor: The quantity of clinical and demographic metadata differed by source and by participant and was supplied without curation.

In the germline V gene, CDR1 corresponds to SGHTA and CDR2 to FQGNSA. At the junction V is shortened by 3 bases and J by 0 bases, with 11 bases in between. From its cysteine to its phenylalanine, the CDR3 spans 15 amino acids. The read is trimmed to its CDR3 DNA, 45 bases read in frame from base 1. In the prospective study, participants were about 18 to 100 years old, resided in about two dozen geographic areas of the United States, and were enrolled through a virtual design. Cohort assignment in the prospective study relied on participant-reported clinical history from a screening survey and a study questionnaire. Mobile phlebotomists in the prospective study collected whole blood, serum and a nasopharyngeal or oropharyngeal swab from every participant. Prospective study participants could optionally give additional blood draws and questionnaires over a roughly 2-month period. Blood samples from the prospective study were shipped frozen or at room temperature prior to DNA extraction.

This clone showed up just once. Its target antigen remains unknown. No qualities accompany the bases; no much larger clone lies one base away. TCRbeta CDR3 regions were amplified from genomic DNA by means of the immunoSEQ Assay, a bias-controlled multiplex PCR. For the original study's pipeline: The number of nucleated cells in each sample was estimated by amplification of reference gene primers within the assay. Sequence reads were collapsed and filtered to measure the absolute abundance of every unique TCRbeta CDR3 rearrangement. For each sample, productive Simpson clonality was calculated as the square root of Simpson's diversity index over productive rearrangements. TCRdb retrieved this table from immuneACCESS and kept in-frame rearrangements only. Not all clones are present; in checked studies, unresolved V genes account for under half, and no reason is known for the remainder. The V and J calls and the clone size are those of that table, but D and trimming were determined from the DNA. The sample profile shows 300,000 to 400,000 clones; around 87% of them were found once. Clones ranked in the top ten supply approximately 0.96% of the sample.

Sequenced input: PBMCs or T cells enriched from blood (not recorded which). The chain couples TRBV7-2 to TRBJ1-1; tentative D gene TRBD1, with 5 bases matching. The clonotype originates from a woman in her 30s with acute COVID-19. This receptor carries the CDR3 CASSLYRPMNTEAFF. The DNA is TGTGCCAGCAGCTTGTACAGGCCTATGAACACTGAAGCTTTCTTT.